This T cell receptor beta chain was retrieved from a study of cytomegalovirus exposure and HLA in healthy donors. The CDR3 spans 15 residues. Per the germline V gene, CDR1 is SEHNR and CDR2 is FQNEAQ (reference sequence). V was clipped by 9 bases and J by 1 base, with 18 bases between them. It was with 60 Vbeta and 13 Jbeta primers that the PCR ran. Clones were read by immunoSEQ multiplex PCR, and TCRdb kept only the in-frame ones, dropping some. The table shows about 120,000 clones, with 75% occurring only once. V gene TRBV7-9 combines with J gene TRBJ1-1; D possibly corresponds to TRBD1 (6 bases). Specimen: PBMCs. The receptor was isolated from a woman aged 18 to 35 in good health and CMV-seronegative. CDR3 sequence: CASRPVQGANTEAFF. The CDR3 DNA follows: TGTGCCAGTCGGCCCGTACAGGGCGCGAACACTGAAGCTTTCTTT.